This entry lists 21 T cell receptor beta chains sequenced from one sample in a study of blood T cell repertoires in COVID-19. Measured with immunoSEQ multiplex PCR; TCRdb has only the in-frame clones, and not every one. The data show 240,000 or so clones, approximately 86% seen once. Input material: peripheral blood. The source of these receptors is a woman in her seventies with active or convalescent COVID-19.

The chain joins TRBV27 to TRBJ1-5; 7 bases agree with TRBD1. The ends lost 4 bases at V and 6 bases at J; junction bases unmatched: 6. Per germline, CDR1 MNHEY and CDR2 SMNVEV (reference sequence). The CDR3 sequence is 14 residues long. CDR3 in amino acids: CASSYTGDFQPQHF. The CDR3 coding sequence is TGTGCCAGCAGTTATACAGGGGATTTTCAGCCCCAGCATTTT.

The V gene is TRBV29-1, the J gene TRBJ2-7; possible D gene TRBD1, 6 bases. Germline values: CDR1 SQVTM, CDR2 ANQGSEA. Trimming pared 2 bases from V and 3 bases from J, leaving 11 bases between. This CDR3 is 13 amino acids long. In nucleotides, the CDR3 is TGCAGCGTTGAACCGCAGGGGAACTACGAGCAGTACTTC. Protein sequence: CSVEPQGNYEQYF.

A single count supports this clone. The same CDR3 can be traced to other DNA sequences in this sample. The chain uses TRBV4-2 and TRBJ2-7, with D uncertain. The length of the CDR3 is 14 residues. The V gene's germline CDR1 is LGHNA and CDR2 YNFKEQ. V was cut by 1 base and J by 0 bases, with 7 bases left in between. CDR3 residues: CASSQGGSSYEQYF. The CDR3 nucleotides read TGTGCCAGCAGCCAAGGCGGTAGCTCCTACGAGCAGTACTTC.

The V call is TRBV9, the J call TRBJ2-1; 9 nucleotides align to TRBD2. The CDR3 has 14 amino acids. CDR1 is SGDLS and CDR2 is YYNGEE in the germline V gene. J gave up 6 bases and V 6 bases, and 7 bases lay outside the gene matches. CDR3 sequence reads: CASTTSGGFNEQFF. As DNA, the CDR3 is TGTGCCAGCACGACTAGCGGCGGGTTCAATGAGCAGTTCTTC.

This clone was seen a few times. This chain joins TRBV7-2 and TRBJ1-5, with 9 bases identical to TRBD1. Germline V gene data show CDR1 as SGHTA and CDR2 as FQGNSA. The CDR3 totals 16 residues. The V gene end was trimmed by 5 bases and the J gene end by 5 bases; junction bases not matched to a gene: 10. Here the CDR3 DNA reads TGTGCCAGCAGCCCCAGGGGACAGGGAGAAGATCAGCCCCAGCATTTT. Protein: CASSPRGQGEDQPQHF.

This sequence joins TRBV7-2 and TRBJ1-2, with 9 nucleotides matching TRBD1. The CDR3 spans 14 residues. The junction had 7 bases not matched to a gene; V was cut back by 5 bases and J by 6 bases. Germline values: CDR1 SGHTA, CDR2 FQGNSA. CDR3 region: CASSLGTGNHGYTF. CDR3 nucleotides: TGTGCCAGCAGCCTGGGGACAGGGAACCATGGCTACACCTTC. Full variable domain (missing parts from reference TRBV7-2 and TRBJ1-2): GAGVSQSPSNKVTEKGKDVELRCDPISGHTALYWYRQSLGQGLEFLIYFQGNSAPDKSGLPSDRFSAERTGGSVSTLTIQRTQQEDSAVYLCASSLGTGNHGYTFGSGTRLTVV.

This chain links TRBV6-5 with TRBJ1-6; possible D gene TRBD1, 5 bases. V was shortened by 0 bases and J by 10 bases, with 10 bases between the two germline ends. Germline CDR1 reads MNHEY; CDR2 reads SVGAGI. CDR3 length equals 14 residues. The CDR3: CASSYSGGNSPLHF. CDR3 bases: TGTGCCAGCAGTTACTCCGGGGGGAACTCACCCCTCCACTTT.

The chain recombines TRBV5-5 with TRBJ2-7; 8 nucleotides line up with TRBD1. The CDR3 is 14 residues long. Germline assignment: CDR1 SGHKS and CDR2 YYEKEE (reference sequence). V shed 0 bases, J shed 2 bases, and the junction held 1 base outside the gene matches. The DNA of the CDR3 is TGTGCCAGCAGCTTGGGGGGACAGGCCTACGAGCAGTACTTC. Amino acid sequence: CASSLGGQAYEQYF.

This clone was seen just once. The chain uses TRBV18 and TRBJ2-2; D perhaps matches TRBD1 (6 bases). The germline V gene encodes CDR1 KGHSH and CDR2 LQKENI. CDR3 length: 15 amino acids. Trimming shortened V by 3 bases and J by 6 bases, and 14 bases separated the two germline ends. DNA of the CDR3: TGTGCCAGCTCACCTTTTCTAACAGGGCCCGGGGAGCTGTTTTTT. Protein: CASSPFLTGPGELFF.

The chain is built from TRBV18 and TRBJ1-4, with D unclear. The CDR3 runs 17 residues. Trimming removed 1 base from V and 3 bases from J, with 15 bases in between. Germline V CDR1 and CDR2: KGHSH, LQKENI. CDR3 region: CASSPRGRASANEKLFF. As DNA, the CDR3 is TGTGCCAGCTCACCACGAGGGAGGGCGTCGGCTAATGAAAAACTGTTTTTT.

The chain has TRBV5-1 and TRBJ1-1; D call uncertain. The CDR3 has 15 amino acids. The germline CDR1 and CDR2 sequences are SGHRS and YFSETQ. Trimming pared 0 bases from V and 3 bases from J, leaving 12 bases between. For the CDR3, the DNA is TGCGCCAGCAGCTTGGATGGGGTAGCGTACACTGAAGCTTTCTTT. Translating gives CASSLDGVAYTEAFF.

The rearrangement uses TRBV2 and TRBJ1-2; possible D gene TRBD1, 5 bases. CDR3 size: 11 residues. CDR1 SNHLY and CDR2 FYNNEI come from the germline V gene. V lost 9 bases and J 5 bases, leaving 10 bases between the germline ends. The CDR3 sequence: CASGGEYGYTF. CDR3 nucleotides: TGTGCCAGTGGGGGGGAGTATGGCTACACCTTC. The whole variable domain, remainder taken from reference TRBV2 and TRBJ1-2, is EPEVTQTPSHQVTQMGQEVILRCVPISNHLYFYWYRQILGQKVEFLVSFYNNEISEKSEIFDDQFSVERPDGSNFTLKIRSTKLEDSAMYFCASGGEYGYTFGSGTRLTVV.

The chain employs TRBV7-6 and TRBJ1-1; the match to TRBD1 covers 9 bases. Germline CDR1 and CDR2: SGHVS and FNYEAQ. The CDR3 has 15 residues. V shed 4 bases and J 3 bases; nucleotides not matched to a gene: 6. CDR3 region: CASSSMDRGDTEAFF. CDR3 nucleotides: TGTGCCAGCAGCTCTATGGACAGGGGTGACACTGAAGCTTTCTTT.

The chain is built from TRBV4-3 and TRBJ1-1; 12 bases fit TRBD1. Germline V gene sequence: CDR1 LGHNA, CDR2 YSLEER. The CDR3 loop spans 16 amino acids. V was pared by 0 bases and J by 6 bases, with 5 bases of the junction left unmatched. The CDR3 loop is CASSQDWDRGLAEAFF. The CDR3 DNA follows: TGCGCCAGCAGCCAAGATTGGGACAGGGGGCTAGCTGAAGCTTTCTTT.

The rearrangement uses TRBV4-1 and TRBJ1-1, with 12 positions matching TRBD1. The CDR3 runs to 16 residues. The germline CDR1 and CDR2 sequences are MGHRA and YSYEKL. The V and J ends lost 6 bases and 3 bases, in that order; junction bases with no gene match: 8. CDR3 sequence: CASRGTGGGKHTEAFF. The CDR3 coding sequence is TGCGCCAGCAGGGGGACAGGGGGCGGAAAGCACACTGAAGCTTTCTTT.

The gene calls are TRBV4-1 and TRBJ1-2; TRBD1 agrees at 7 bases. With V trimmed by 1 base and J by 6 bases, 11 bases remained unmatched. Germline CDR1 and CDR2: MGHRA and YSYEKL. The CDR3 has 16 residues. CDR3: CASSQAPTRRGHGYTF. The CDR3 DNA follows: TGCGCCAGCAGCCAAGCCCCCACCCGGAGGGGGCATGGCTACACCTTC.

V is TRBV18 and J is TRBJ2-5, with 7 bases matching TRBD1. Germline CDR1 reads KGHSH; CDR2 reads LQKENI. V lost 0 bases and J lost 2; bases outside the gene matches: 6. The CDR3 extends over 16 amino acids. CDR3 in DNA: TGTGCCAGCTCACCACCTGGGACAGAGAGTCAAGAGACCCAGTACTTC. Translating gives CASSPPGTESQETQYF.

This clone was found once. The rearrangement joins TRBV19 to TRBJ2-3; unclear D gene. The CDR3 covers 15 residues. Germline V gene sequence: CDR1 LNHDA, CDR2 SQIVND (reference sequence). Trimming took 2 bases from V and 0 from J, leaving 9 bases between them. CDR3 protein: CASSIQIRSTDTQYF. The CDR3, as DNA: TGTGCCAGTAGTATACAGATCCGAAGCACAGATACGCAGTATTTT. The entire variable domain, with the rest obtained from reference TRBV19 and TRBJ2-3, is as follows: DGGITQSPKYLFRKEGQNVTLSCEQNLNHDAMYWYRQDPGQGLRLIYYSQIVNDFQKGDIAEGYSVSREKKESFPLTVTSAQKNPTAFYLCASSIQIRSTDTQYFGPGTRLTVL.

For this clone: Other nucleotide sequences from this sample produce the same CDR3. The CDR3 is CASSTGQGRMNTEAFF. The DNA of the CDR3 is TGCGCCAGCAGCACCGGACAGGGAAGAATGAACACTGAAGCTTTCTTT. The V call is TRBV5-1, the J call TRBJ1-1; 8 bases line up with TRBD1. The V gene end was trimmed by 4 bases and the J gene end by 0 bases; junction bases not matched to a gene: 8. This CDR3 contains 16 residues. Germline CDR1 and CDR2: SGHRS and YFSETQ.

The rearrangement joins TRBV6-5 to TRBJ2-2; TRBD2 aligns across 9 bases. V shed 6 bases and J 5 bases; nucleotides not matched to a gene: 4. CDR1 and CDR2 (germline): MNHEY, SVGAGI. This CDR3 region has 14 residues. CDR3 in DNA: TGTGCCAGCAGGTCTAGCGGGGAAACCGGGGAGCTGTTTTTT. As protein: CASRSSGETGELFF.

The V and J genes are TRBV20-1 and TRBJ2-1, with D tentatively TRBD2 (5 bases). Germline V lookup: CDR1 DFQATT, CDR2 SNEGSKA (reference sequence). CDR3 length equals 16 residues. Trimming took 3 bases from V and 8 from J, leaving 23 bases between them. The CDR3 sequence: CSASGGSSSPSDEQFF. Written as DNA, the CDR3 is TGCAGTGCTAGTGGAGGTTCGAGTTCCCCGTCCGATGAGCAGTTCTTC.